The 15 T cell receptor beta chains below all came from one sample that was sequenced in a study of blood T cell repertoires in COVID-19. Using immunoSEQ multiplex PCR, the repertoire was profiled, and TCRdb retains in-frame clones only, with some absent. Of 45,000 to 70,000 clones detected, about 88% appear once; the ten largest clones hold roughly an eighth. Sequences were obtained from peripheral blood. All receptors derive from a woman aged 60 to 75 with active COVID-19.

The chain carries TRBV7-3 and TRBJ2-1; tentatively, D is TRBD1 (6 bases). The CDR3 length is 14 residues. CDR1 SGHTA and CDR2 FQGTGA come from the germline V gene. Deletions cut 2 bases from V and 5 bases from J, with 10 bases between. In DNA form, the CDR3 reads TGTGCCAGCAGCTTATCAACAGGGCACAATGAGCAGTTCTTC. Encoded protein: CASSLSTGHNEQFF.

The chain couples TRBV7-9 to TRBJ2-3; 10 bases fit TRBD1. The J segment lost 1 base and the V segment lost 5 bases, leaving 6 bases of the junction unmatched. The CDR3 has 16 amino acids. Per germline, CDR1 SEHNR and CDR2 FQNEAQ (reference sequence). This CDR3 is CASSTWGTGGTDTQYF. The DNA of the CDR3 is TGTGCCAGCAGCACTTGGGGGACAGGGGGCACAGATACGCAGTATTTT.

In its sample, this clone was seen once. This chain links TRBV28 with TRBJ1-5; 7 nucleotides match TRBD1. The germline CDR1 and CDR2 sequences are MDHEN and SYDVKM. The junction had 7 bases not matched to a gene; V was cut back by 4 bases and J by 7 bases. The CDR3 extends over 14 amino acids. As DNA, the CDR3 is TGTGCCAGCAGTTATCGAACAGGGGAACAGCCCCAGCATTTT. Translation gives CASSYRTGEQPQHF.

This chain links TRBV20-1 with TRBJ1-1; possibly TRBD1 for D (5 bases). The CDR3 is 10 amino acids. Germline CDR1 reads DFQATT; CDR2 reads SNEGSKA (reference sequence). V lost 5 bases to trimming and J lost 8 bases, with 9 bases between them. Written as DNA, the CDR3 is TGCAGTGCTTATTACAGGGAAGCTTTCTTT. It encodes CSAYYREAFF.

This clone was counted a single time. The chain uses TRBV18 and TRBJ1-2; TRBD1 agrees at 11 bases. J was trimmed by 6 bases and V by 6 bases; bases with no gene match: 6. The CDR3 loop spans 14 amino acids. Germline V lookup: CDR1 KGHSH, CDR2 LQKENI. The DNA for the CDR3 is TGTGCCAGCTCCCCGGACAGGGGGCGGGATGGCTACACCTTC. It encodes CASSPDRGRDGYTF.

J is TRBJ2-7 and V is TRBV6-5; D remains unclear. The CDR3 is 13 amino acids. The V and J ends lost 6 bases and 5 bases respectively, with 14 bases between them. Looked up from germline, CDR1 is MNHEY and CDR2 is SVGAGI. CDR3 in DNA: TGTGCCAGCAGACTGACTTCTCAGAACGAGCAGTACTTC. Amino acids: CASRLTSQNEQYF.

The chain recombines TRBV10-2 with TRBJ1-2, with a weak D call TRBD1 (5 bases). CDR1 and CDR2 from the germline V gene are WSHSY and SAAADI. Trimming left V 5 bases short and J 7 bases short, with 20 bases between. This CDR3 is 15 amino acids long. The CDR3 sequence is CASSPGWGVGRGYTF. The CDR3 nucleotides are TGCGCCAGCAGTCCAGGGTGGGGGGTCGGGCGTGGCTACACCTTC.

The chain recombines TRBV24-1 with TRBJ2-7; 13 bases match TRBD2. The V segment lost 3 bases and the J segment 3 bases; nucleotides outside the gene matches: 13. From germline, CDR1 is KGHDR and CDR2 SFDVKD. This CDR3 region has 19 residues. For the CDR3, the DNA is TGTGCCACCAGTGATAACGTTGGACTAGCGGGGGTCAACAACTACGAGCAGTACTTC. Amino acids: CATSDNVGLAGVNNYEQYF.

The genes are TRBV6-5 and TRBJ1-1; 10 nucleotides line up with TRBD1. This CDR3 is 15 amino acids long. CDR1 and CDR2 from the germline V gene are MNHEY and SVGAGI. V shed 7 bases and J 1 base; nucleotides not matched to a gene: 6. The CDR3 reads CASIMTGGSNTEAFF. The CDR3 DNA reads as TGTGCCAGCATCATGACAGGGGGCTCGAACACTGAAGCTTTCTTT.

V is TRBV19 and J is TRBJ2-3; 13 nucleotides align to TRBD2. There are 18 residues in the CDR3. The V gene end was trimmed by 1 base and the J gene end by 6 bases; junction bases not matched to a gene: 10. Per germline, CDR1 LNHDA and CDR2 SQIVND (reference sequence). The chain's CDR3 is CASSIGRLAGGRKDTQYF. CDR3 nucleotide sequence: TGTGCCAGTAGTATAGGTAGACTAGCGGGGGGCAGAAAGGATACGCAGTATTTT.

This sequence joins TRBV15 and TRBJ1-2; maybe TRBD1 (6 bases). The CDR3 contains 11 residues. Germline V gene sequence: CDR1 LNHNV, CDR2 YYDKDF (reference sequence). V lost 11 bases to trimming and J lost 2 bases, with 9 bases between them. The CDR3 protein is CAAQGNYGYTF. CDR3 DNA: TGTGCCGCTCAGGGGAACTATGGCTACACCTTC.

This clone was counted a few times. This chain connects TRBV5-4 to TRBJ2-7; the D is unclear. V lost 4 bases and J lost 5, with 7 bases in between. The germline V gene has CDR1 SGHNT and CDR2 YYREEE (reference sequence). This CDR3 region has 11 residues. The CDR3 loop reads CASSRRDEQYF. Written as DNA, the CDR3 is TGTGCCAGCAGCCGACGGGACGAGCAGTACTTC.

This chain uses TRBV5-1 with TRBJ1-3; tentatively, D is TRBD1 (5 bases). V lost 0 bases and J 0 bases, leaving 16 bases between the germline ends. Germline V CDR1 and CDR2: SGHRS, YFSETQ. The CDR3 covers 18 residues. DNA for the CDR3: TGCGCCAGCAGCTTGGGGCAGGGCCGCATGATCTCTGGAAACACCATATATTTT. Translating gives CASSLGQGRMISGNTIYF.

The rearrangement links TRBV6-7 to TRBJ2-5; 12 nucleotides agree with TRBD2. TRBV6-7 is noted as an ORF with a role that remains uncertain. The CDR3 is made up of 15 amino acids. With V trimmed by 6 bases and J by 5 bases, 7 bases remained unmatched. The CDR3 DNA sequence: TGTGCCAGCAGCCTACTAGCGGGGGGCCGGGAGACCCAGTACTTC. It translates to CASSLLAGGRETQYF.

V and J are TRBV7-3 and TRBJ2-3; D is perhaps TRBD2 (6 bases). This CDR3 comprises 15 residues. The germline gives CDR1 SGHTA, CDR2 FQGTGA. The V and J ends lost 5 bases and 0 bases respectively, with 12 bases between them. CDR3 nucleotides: TGTGCCAGCAGCCCAACCGGGGGAAGCACAGATACGCAGTATTTT. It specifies CASSPTGGSTDTQYF.